This T cell receptor (beta chain) was recovered during a study of T cell repertoires in cytomegalovirus infection. Broader study findings: Accumulated public TCR beta family frequency recognized individuals carrying CMV together with the relevant HLA.

TCRdb passed the reads through MiXCR, listing each CDR3 protein once. Of roughly 110,000 distinct CDR3 sequences in the sample, 10% were seen once. This clonotype has a count of ten or more. Its antigen is not known. CDR3 length: 13 amino acids. Looked up from germline, CDR1 is SGHTA and CDR2 is FQGNSA. V was trimmed by 4 bases and J by 9 bases, leaving 13 bases between them. The clonotype was recovered from a human donor in good health (CMV status not recorded). Some clones in this sample may be carry-over from other donors' samples. The sequenced sample was PBMCs, sequenced either directly or after in vitro stimulation (not recorded which). This chain joins TRBV7-2 and TRBJ2-1; D is undetermined. CDR3 nucleotides: TGTGCCAGCAGCTCCACCTTACCCGGTGAGCAGTTCTTC. This translates into CASSSTLPGEQFF.